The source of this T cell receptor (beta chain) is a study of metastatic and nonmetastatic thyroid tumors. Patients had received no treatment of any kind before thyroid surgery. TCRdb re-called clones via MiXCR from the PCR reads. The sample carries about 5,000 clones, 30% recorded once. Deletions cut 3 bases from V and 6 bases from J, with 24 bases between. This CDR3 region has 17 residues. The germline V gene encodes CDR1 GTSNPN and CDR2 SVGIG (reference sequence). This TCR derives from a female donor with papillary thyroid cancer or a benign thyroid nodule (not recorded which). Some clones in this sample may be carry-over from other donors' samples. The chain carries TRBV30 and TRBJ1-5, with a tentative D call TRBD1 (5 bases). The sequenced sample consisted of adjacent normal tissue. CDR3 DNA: TGTGCCTGGAGCCTTTCGAGGGGTTTGAGTTTCGGTCAGCCCCAGCATTTT. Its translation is CAWSLSRGLSFGQPQHF.